This T cell receptor (beta chain) is from a study of a mutant IDH1 vaccine in newly diagnosed glioma. Study information: Previous treatment comprised radiotherapy, temozolomide, or both, mostly both.

The germline V gene encodes CDR1 SGHTA and CDR2 FQGNSA. V dropped 5 bases and J dropped 0; count of bases not matched to a gene: 6. This CDR3 has 15 residues. Here immunoSEQ multiplex PCR was the method, and the copy in TCRdb shows in-frame clones only, minus some. The data show about 20,000 clones, with 70% to 85% seen just once and less than 5.5% held by the top ten. Time point described: baseline, week 1 (first vaccination visit). As for treatment: pre-vaccination baseline after standard-of-care therapy. The rearrangement links TRBV7-2 to TRBJ1-1, with 7 bases that match TRBD1. The material was PBMCs, obtained from a glioma patient treated with radiotherapy, temozolomide or both. This receptor was taken from a man aged 40-50 years with glioma. The CDR3 nucleotides read TGTGCCAGCAGCCGAATGGGACAGCTGAACACTGAAGCTTTCTTT. As protein: CASSRMGQLNTEAFF.